A selection of T cell receptor beta chains follows, all from one sample in a study of cytomegalovirus exposure and HLA in healthy donors. TCRdb's copy holds only in-frame clones and misses some; the assay was immunoSEQ multiplex PCR. The sample table includes 91,000 or so clones. The specimen sequenced was PBMCs. These receptors were obtained from a woman aged 30 to 39 in good health and CMV-seronegative. CDR3s include the opening cysteine and the closing phenylalanine or tryptophan. Fields, in order: CDR3 protein, CDR3 DNA, J gene, D gene, V gene. D genes are given only for firm matches.

CASRSAYGYTF TGTGCCAGCAGAAGTGCGTATGGCTACACCTTC TRBJ1-2 . TRBV28
CASSLDQNLRGYTF TGTGCCAGCAGCTTAGATCAGAACCTCAGGGGCTACACCTTC TRBJ1-2 . TRBV7-2
CASRSQVMNTEAFF TGTGCCAGCAGATCACAGGTCATGAACACTGAAGCTTTCTTT TRBJ1-1 . TRBV28
CASSLLTSGNIQYF TGTGCCAGCAGCTTGTTGACTAGCGGAAACATTCAGTACTTC TRBJ2-4 TRBD2 TRBV5-4
CASSLGTGLEQYF TGTGCCAGCAGCTTGGGGACAGGACTAGAGCAGTACTTC TRBJ2-5 . TRBV7-3
CASSVGHQADQPQHF TGTGCCAGCAGTGTGGGACATCAGGCGGATCAGCCCCAGCATTTT TRBJ1-5 . TRBV2
CASSLAPRQGATGYTF TGTGCCAGCAGCTTAGCCCCTCGACAGGGGGCGACTGGCTACACCTTC TRBJ1-2 TRBD1 TRBV7-9
CASSAQGSPLYEQYF TGTGCCAGCAGCGCCCAGGGGTCCCCTCTCTACGAGCAGTACTTC TRBJ2-7 . TRBV7-9
CSANAGGGYTF TGCAGTGCTAATGCAGGGGGTGGCTACACCTTC TRBJ1-2 TRBD1 TRBV20-1
CASSLPQGAGEQYF TGCGCCAGCAGCTTACCACAGGGGGCTGGCGAGCAGTACTTC TRBJ2-7 TRBD1 TRBV5-1
CASSHGQGAEKLFF TGTGCCAGCAGCCATGGACAGGGAGCGGAAAAACTGTTTTTT TRBJ1-4 TRBD1 TRBV11-1
CASSLAGETQYF TGCGCCAGCAGCTTGGCCGGGGAGACCCAGTACTTC TRBJ2-5 . TRBV5-1
CASSDVAGEDEQFF TGCGCCAGCAGTGATGTAGCGGGAGAGGATGAGCAGTTCTTC TRBJ2-1 TRBD2 TRBV10-1
CASSPGWTAFF TGTGCCAGCAGCCCAGGGTGGACGGCTTTCTTT TRBJ1-1 . TRBV11-2
CASSLAGSFWGYTF TGTGCCAGCAGCTTGGCTGGCAGTTTCTGGGGCTACACCTTC TRBJ1-2 . TRBV5-4
CASSIQPGQGGGYTF TGTGCCAGTAGTATCCAACCGGGACAGGGCGGTGGCTACACCTTC TRBJ1-2 TRBD1 TRBV19
CASSERAGTGSEQFF TGTGCCAGCAGTGAAAGGGCGGGAACCGGCAGTGAGCAGTTCTTC TRBJ2-1 . TRBV6-4
CASSAGISYEQYF TGTGCCAGCAGTGCAGGGATTTCCTACGAGCAGTACTTC TRBJ2-7 . TRBV6-1
CASSLTPGRRTQYF TGTGCCAGCAGTTTAACCCCAGGCAGGCGTACCCAGTACTTC TRBJ2-5 . TRBV28
CASSDGGGSYNEQFF TGTGCCAGCAGTGACGGCGGGGGCTCCTACAATGAGCAGTTCTTC TRBJ2-1 TRBD2 TRBV6-4
CASRLAAGTDTQYF TGTGCCAGCAGACTAGCCGCTGGCACAGATACGCAGTATTTT TRBJ2-3 . TRBV6-1
CASTPGTEFYGYTF TGTGCCAGTACTCCCGGGACAGAATTTTATGGCTACACCTTC TRBJ1-2 TRBD1 TRBV19
CASSLEGQVGSEQYF TGCGCCAGCAGCTTGGAGGGACAGGTTGGGTCCGAGCAGTACTTC TRBJ2-7 TRBD1 TRBV5-1
CASSYRTGPYEQYF TGTGCCAGCAGTTACCGGACAGGGCCCTACGAGCAGTACTTC TRBJ2-7 TRBD1 TRBV6-5
CASSERVTRAYEQYF TGTGCCAGCAGTGAACGGGTTACCCGGGCCTACGAGCAGTACTTC TRBJ2-7 . TRBV6-1
CASRPFLWGAGEAFF TGTGCCAGCAGACCCTTCCTATGGGGCGCTGGTGAAGCTTTCTTT TRBJ1-1 . TRBV2
CAIKTSGERDTQYF TGTGCCATCAAGACTAGCGGGGAAAGAGATACGCAGTATTTT TRBJ2-3 TRBD2 TRBV10-3
CASSQTGTSGGTYNEQFF TGCGCCAGCAGCCAAACCGGGACTAGCGGCGGCACGTACAATGAGCAGTTCTTC TRBJ2-1 TRBD2 TRBV5-1
CASSEDRDQETQYF TGTGCCAGCAGTGAAGACAGGGATCAAGAGACCCAGTACTTC TRBJ2-5 . TRBV6-1
CASSFYRDHDYEQYF TGTGCCAGCAGCTTCTACAGGGACCATGACTACGAGCAGTACTTC TRBJ2-7 . TRBV7-9
CAISPGTIGEQYF TGTGCCATCAGTCCCGGGACAATCGGCGAGCAGTACTTC TRBJ2-7 . TRBV10-3
CASSRRPGQGPNTEAFF TGTGCCAGTAGTCGACGACCCGGACAGGGTCCGAACACTGAAGCTTTCTTT TRBJ1-1 TRBD1 TRBV19
CASSLDLAGGNGELFF TGTGCCAGCAGCTTGGACCTAGCGGGAGGAAACGGGGAGCTGTTTTTT TRBJ2-2 TRBD2 TRBV5-6
CASSLGGQGATYEQYF TGTGCCAGCAGCTTAGGGGGACAGGGGGCAACCTACGAGCAGTACTTC TRBJ2-7 TRBD1 TRBV7-9
CAGSQGMNTEAFF TGTGCTGGGTCACAGGGGATGAACACTGAAGCTTTCTTT TRBJ1-1 TRBD1 TRBV19
CSAGRGTEAFF TGCAGTGCTGGAAGGGGGACTGAAGCTTTCTTT TRBJ1-1 . TRBV20-1
CASSSGQGGEKLFF TGTGCCAGCAGCTCGGGACAGGGCGGTGAAAAACTGTTTTTT TRBJ1-4 TRBD1 TRBV5-5
CASRRDLGQPQHF TGTGCCAGCAGGAGGGACTTAGGACAGCCCCAGCATTTT TRBJ1-5 . TRBV6-1
CASSLRVRGETQYF TGCGCCAGCAGCTTGCGCGTAAGGGGAGAGACCCAGTACTTC TRBJ2-5 . TRBV5-1
CASSLWSGRAPDTQYF TGTGCCAGCAGCTTATGGAGCGGGAGGGCCCCGGATACGCAGTATTTT TRBJ2-3 TRBD2 TRBV7-9
CASSGGHRLWGYTF TGTGCCAGCAGTGGCGGACACCGACTGTGGGGCTACACCTTC TRBJ1-2 . TRBV6-5
CASSSLGQVNIQYF TGTGCCAGCAGTTCCCTGGGGCAGGTGAACATTCAGTACTTC TRBJ2-4 . TRBV27
CASSSQNQPQHF TGTGCCAGCAGTTCTCAGAATCAGCCCCAGCATTTT TRBJ1-5 . TRBV27
CSVVISLQGYDEQFF TGCAGCGTTGTAATTTCGTTACAGGGATACGATGAGCAGTTCTTC TRBJ2-1 . TRBV29-1
CASSLGSRLNTEAFF TGCGCCAGCAGCTTGGGGAGCCGGTTAAACACTGAAGCTTTCTTT TRBJ1-1 . TRBV5-1